This T cell receptor beta chain came from a study of cytomegalovirus exposure and HLA in healthy donors. General study findings and limits: Most CMV-associated TCR beta chains appeared HLA-restricted in a later analysis.

The CDR3 consists of 15 residues. CDR1 and CDR2 (germline): MDHEN, SYDVKM. The V end was cut by 6 bases, the J end by 2 bases, with 14 bases between. This clone was counted between two and nine times. Its specificity is not known. The PCR used 60 Vbeta and 13 Jbeta primers. The method was immunoSEQ multiplex PCR; TCRdb's version includes in-frame clones alone and lacks a portion of them. The sample records more than 95,000 clones, 10% being singletons. Sequenced material: PBMCs. This clonotype originated in a middle-aged man in good health and CMV-seropositive. This rearrangement joins TRBV28 to TRBJ1-5; D remains unclear. CDR3: CASRGVGPGNQPQHF. CDR3 bases: TGTGCCAGCAGGGGAGTAGGGCCTGGCAATCAGCCCCAGCATTTT.